Described below is a single T cell receptor (beta chain) sequence and its context. V was pared by 6 bases and J by 4 bases, with 17 bases of the junction left unmatched. Germline V gives CDR1 GTSNPN, CDR2 SVGIG (reference sequence). The CDR3 length is 16 residues. This sample stems from a study of cytomegalovirus exposure and HLA in healthy donors. PCR used 60 Vbeta primers and 13 Jbeta primers. Method: immunoSEQ multiplex PCR; TCRdb's copy keeps in-frame clones and lacks some. The sample holds fewer than 200,000 clones, around 84% seen once. The origin of this receptor is a young woman in good health and CMV-seronegative. Sequencing input: PBMCs. J is TRBJ2-7 and V is TRBV30; 8 nucleotides line up with TRBD1. The DNA for the CDR3 is TGTGCCTGCGCTCCACCCTTAGGACAGGGCGGATACGAGCAGTACTTC. Translated, it gives CACAPPLGQGGYEQYF.